Reported below is one T cell receptor (beta chain). As yet, its antigen is unknown. Clones were sequenced by immunoSEQ multiplex PCR, and TCRdb holds only the in-frame ones, with some missing. This table has approximately 64,000 clones, around 90% appearing once. The data stem from a study of T cells in localized non-small cell lung cancer. Trimming removed 7 bases from V and 5 bases from J, with 15 bases in between. The germline V gene encodes CDR1 SGHVS and CDR2 FNYEAQ. The CDR3 is 14 amino acids. General study findings and limits: In uninvolved adjacent lung, T cell clonality reached its highest value, exceeding tumor. Higher blood T cell density tracked longer overall survival. When the top 100 tumor clones were examined, a median approximately 62 of them also appeared in the adjacent lung, which was paired and uninvolved.

The TCR sequence derives from a woman aged 40 to 75 with stage I lung adenocarcinoma. V usage is TRBV7-6 and J usage is TRBJ2-1; possible D gene TRBD2, 5 bases. Source: peripheral blood, taken before any cancer treatment. The CDR3 nucleotides are TGTGCCAGCAAGAAGGGAGCGGAAAACAATGAGCAGTTCTTC. It yields the protein CASKKGAENNEQFF.